These 10 T cell receptor beta chains were sequenced from one sample in a study of cytomegalovirus exposure and HLA in healthy donors (dated by TCRdb to about 2017). The library was prepared using the immunoSEQ multiplex PCR assay. Drawn from immuneACCESS, this table holds only the in-frame rearrangements with V and J called that TCRdb kept. Clones are partly lost; checked studies trace under half to an unresolved V gene and leave the rest unexplained. The sample contains 200,000 to 250,000 clones, roughly 80% of them found a single time. About 6% of the sample belongs to the ten largest clones. The sample taken for sequencing was PBMCs. The source is a woman younger than 30 in good health and CMV-seronegative.

The rearrangement links TRBV11-2 to TRBJ1-4; D is uncertain. Trimming took off 0 bases at V and 4 bases at J, with 9 bases between the two ends. The CDR3 sequence is 15 residues long. Germline V gene sequence: CDR1 SGHAT, CDR2 FQNNGV. CDR3 in DNA: TGTGCCAGCAGCTTAGATCTGTCCCTTAATGAAAAACTGTTTTTT. Encoded protein: CASSLDLSLNEKLFF. Combining the CDR3 with reference TRBV11-2 and TRBJ1-4 gives the whole variable domain EAGVAQSPRYKIIEKRQSVAFWCNPISGHATLYWYQQILGQGPKLLIQFQNNGVVDDSQLPKDRFSAERLKGVDSTLKIQPAKLEDSAVYLCASSLDLSLNEKLFFGSGTQLSVL.

V gene TRBV28 combines with J gene TRBJ1-5, with 7 bases matching TRBD1. Germline CDR1 is MDHEN and CDR2 is SYDVKM. The CDR3 extends over 15 amino acids. The V gene end was trimmed by 3 bases and the J gene end by 2 bases; junction bases not matched to a gene: 4. CDR3 sequence: CASSLARGGNQPQHF. The DNA of the CDR3 is TGTGCCAGCAGTTTGGCCAGGGGGGGCAATCAGCCCCAGCATTTT. Full variable domain (rest looked up from reference TRBV28 and TRBJ1-5): DVKVTQSSRYLVKRTGEKVFLECVQDMDHENMFWYRQDPGLGLRLIYFSYDVKMKEKGDIPEGYSVSREKKERFSLILESASTNQTSMYLCASSLARGGNQPQHFGDGTRLSIL.

This chain uses TRBV2 with TRBJ1-3, with 7 bases lining up with TRBD1. V dropped 6 bases and J dropped 3; count of bases not matched to a gene: 5. Germline CDR1 and CDR2: SNHLY and FYNNEI. This CDR3 has 14 residues. CDR3 coding DNA: TGTGCCAGCAGAGGGGGACAGCTTGGAAACACCATATATTTT. It is translated as CASRGGQLGNTIYF.

The chain combines TRBV6-1 with TRBJ1-4; D call uncertain. The germline V gene has CDR1 MNHNS and CDR2 SASEGT. The CDR3 has 12 amino acids. The germline V and J ends were trimmed by 3 bases and 17 bases, with 16 bases remaining between them. CDR3 coding DNA: TGTGCCAGCAGTGAGAGGACTCCCTTCCAATTTTTT. This translates into CASSERTPFQFF.

The chain is built from TRBV27 and TRBJ2-7; D not certain. The CDR3 runs to 16 residues. Trimming removed 5 bases from V and 0 bases from J, with 17 bases in between. The germline V gene encodes CDR1 MNHEY and CDR2 SMNVEV (reference sequence). CDR3 coding DNA: TGTGCCAGCAGTCCGCGCAGCTTCATACGCTCCTACGAGCAGTACTTC. Amino acids: CASSPRSFIRSYEQYF.

This chain joins TRBV28 and TRBJ1-4; 10 bases map to TRBD1. This CDR3 spans 16 amino acids. V trimming: 2 bases; J trimming: 4 bases; junction bases outside the gene matches: 4. CDR1 MDHEN and CDR2 SYDVKM come from the germline V gene. CDR3 sequence reads: CASSLHRDRGNEKLFF. DNA for the CDR3: TGTGCCAGCAGTTTACACCGGGACAGGGGTAATGAAAAACTGTTTTTT.

This chain connects TRBV30 to TRBJ1-4; a possible D gene is TRBD1 (5 bases). The CDR3 covers 16 residues. Per the germline V gene, CDR1 is GTSNPN and CDR2 is SVGIG (reference sequence). With 0 bases removed from V and 0 bases from J, the gap between germline ends came to 11 bases. The CDR3 here is CAWSVGRVATNEKLFF. The CDR3 bases are TGTGCCTGGAGTGTCGGCAGGGTTGCAACTAATGAAAAACTGTTTTTT.

V gene TRBV27 combines with J gene TRBJ2-7; 9 positions agree with TRBD1. The CDR3 length is 15 residues. Germline CDR1 MNHEY, CDR2 SMNVEV (reference sequence). J was trimmed by 7 bases and V by 3 bases; bases with no gene match: 10. The CDR3 loop reads CASSLGTGYIEEQYF. In nucleotides, the CDR3 is TGTGCCAGCAGTTTGGGGACAGGGTACATAGAGGAGCAGTACTTC.

The chain links TRBV7-6 to TRBJ2-2, with D uncertain. The CDR3 has 13 amino acids. V was clipped by 5 bases and J by 3 bases, with 7 bases between them. Germline V lookup: CDR1 SGHVS, CDR2 FNYEAQ. CDR3 loop: CASSVQDTGELFF. CDR3 coding DNA: TGTGCCAGCAGCGTACAAGACACCGGGGAGCTGTTTTTT.

V and J are TRBV5-1 and TRBJ1-1; D remains unclear. The V gene's germline CDR1 is SGHRS and CDR2 YFSETQ. This CDR3 is 13 amino acids long. V lost 4 bases, J lost 2 bases, and 9 bases lay in between. CDR3 DNA: TGCGCCAGCAGCCCCAGGATTAACACTGAAGCTTTCTTT. It yields the protein CASSPRINTEAFF.